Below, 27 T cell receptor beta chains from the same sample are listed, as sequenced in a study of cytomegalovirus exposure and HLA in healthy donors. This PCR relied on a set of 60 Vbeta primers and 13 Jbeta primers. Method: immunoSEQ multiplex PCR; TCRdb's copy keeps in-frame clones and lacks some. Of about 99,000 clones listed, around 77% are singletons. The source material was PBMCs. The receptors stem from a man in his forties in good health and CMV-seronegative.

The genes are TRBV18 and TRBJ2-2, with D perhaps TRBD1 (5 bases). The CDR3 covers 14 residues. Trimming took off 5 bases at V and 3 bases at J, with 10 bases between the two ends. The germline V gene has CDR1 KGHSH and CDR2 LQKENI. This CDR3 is CASSVQGHTGELFF. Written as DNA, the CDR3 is TGTGCCAGCTCAGTCCAGGGTCACACCGGGGAGCTGTTTTTT.

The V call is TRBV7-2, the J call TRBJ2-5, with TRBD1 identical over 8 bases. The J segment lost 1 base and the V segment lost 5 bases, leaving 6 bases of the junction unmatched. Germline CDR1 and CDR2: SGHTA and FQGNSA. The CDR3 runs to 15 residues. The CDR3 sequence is CASSLRDRPQETQYF. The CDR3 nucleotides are TGTGCCAGCAGCCTCAGGGACAGGCCCCAAGAGACCCAGTACTTC.

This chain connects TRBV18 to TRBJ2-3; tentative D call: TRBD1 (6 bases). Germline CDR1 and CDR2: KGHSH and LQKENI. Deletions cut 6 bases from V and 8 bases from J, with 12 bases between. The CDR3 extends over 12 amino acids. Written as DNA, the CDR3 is TGTGCCAGCTCCCGAGCACAGGGTACGCAGTATTTT. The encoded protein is CASSRAQGTQYF.

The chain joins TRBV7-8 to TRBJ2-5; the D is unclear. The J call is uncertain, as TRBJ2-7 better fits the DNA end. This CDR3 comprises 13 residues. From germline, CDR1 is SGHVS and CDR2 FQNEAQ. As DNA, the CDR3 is TGTGCCAGCAGCTTCGAAATTAAATACGAGCAGTACTTC. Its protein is CASSFEIKYEQYF.

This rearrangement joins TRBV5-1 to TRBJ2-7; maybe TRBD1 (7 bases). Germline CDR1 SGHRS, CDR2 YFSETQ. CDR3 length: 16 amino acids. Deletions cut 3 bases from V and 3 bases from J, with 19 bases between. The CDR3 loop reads CASSSDPGDSYYEQYF. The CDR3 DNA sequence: TGCGCCAGCAGCTCGGACCCGGGGGACAGTTACTACGAGCAGTACTTC.

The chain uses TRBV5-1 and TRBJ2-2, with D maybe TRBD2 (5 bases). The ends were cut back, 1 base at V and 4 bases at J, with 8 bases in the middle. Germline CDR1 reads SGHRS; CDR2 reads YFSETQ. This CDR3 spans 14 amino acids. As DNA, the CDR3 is TGCGCCAGCAGCTTGTCGGGGAGCACCGGGGAGCTGTTTTTT. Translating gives CASSLSGSTGELFF.

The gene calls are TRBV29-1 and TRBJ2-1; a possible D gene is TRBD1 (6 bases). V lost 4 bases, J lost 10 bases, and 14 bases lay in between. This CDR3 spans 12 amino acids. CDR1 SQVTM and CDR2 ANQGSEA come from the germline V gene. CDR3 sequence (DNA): TGCAGCGTTGTGAAGGGGGAAAGAGAGCAGTTCTTC. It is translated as CSVVKGEREQFF.

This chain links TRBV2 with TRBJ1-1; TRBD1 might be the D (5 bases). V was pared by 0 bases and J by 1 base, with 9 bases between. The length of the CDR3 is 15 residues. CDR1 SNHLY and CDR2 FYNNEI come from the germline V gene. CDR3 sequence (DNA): TGTGCCAGCAGTGAAGCGGGTGACAGGAACACTGAAGCTTTCTTT. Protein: CASSEAGDRNTEAFF.

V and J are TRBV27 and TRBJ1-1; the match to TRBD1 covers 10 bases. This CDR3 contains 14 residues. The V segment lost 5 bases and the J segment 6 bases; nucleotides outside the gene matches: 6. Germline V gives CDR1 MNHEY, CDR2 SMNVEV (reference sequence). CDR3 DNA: TGTGCCAGCAGTCTGACAGGGGGCTACCCTGAAGCTTTCTTT. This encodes CASSLTGGYPEAFF.

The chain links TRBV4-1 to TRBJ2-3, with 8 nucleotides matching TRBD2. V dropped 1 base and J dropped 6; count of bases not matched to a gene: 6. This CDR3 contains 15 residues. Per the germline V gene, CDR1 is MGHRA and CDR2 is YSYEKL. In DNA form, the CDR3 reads TGCGCCAGCAGCCAAGTGGGCCGGGAGGGCGATACGCAGTATTTT. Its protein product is CASSQVGREGDTQYF.

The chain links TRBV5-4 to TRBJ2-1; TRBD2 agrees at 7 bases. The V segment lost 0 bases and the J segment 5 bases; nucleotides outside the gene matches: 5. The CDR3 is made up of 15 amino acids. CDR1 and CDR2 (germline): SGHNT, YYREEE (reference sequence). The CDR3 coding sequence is TGTGCCAGCAGCTTGGAGGGTCTAGCGGACAATGAGCAGTTCTTC. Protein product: CASSLEGLADNEQFF.

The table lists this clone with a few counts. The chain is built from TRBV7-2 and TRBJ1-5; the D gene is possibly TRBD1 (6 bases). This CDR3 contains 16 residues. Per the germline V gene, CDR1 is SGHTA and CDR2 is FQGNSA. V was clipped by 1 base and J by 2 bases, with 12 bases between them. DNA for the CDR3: TGTGCCAGCAGCTTAGTATCAGGGGCAGGCAATCAGCCCCAGCATTTT. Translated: CASSLVSGAGNQPQHF.

The CDR3 reads CASSEAQALGVNTEAFF. CDR3 in DNA: TGTGCCAGCAGTGAAGCACAAGCGCTGGGAGTGAACACTGAAGCTTTCTTT. The chain recombines TRBV6-1 with TRBJ1-1; no reliable D call. The CDR3 is made up of 17 amino acids. Trimming cost V 0 bases and J 0 bases, with 14 bases left between them. CDR1 and CDR2 (germline): MNHNS, SASEGT.

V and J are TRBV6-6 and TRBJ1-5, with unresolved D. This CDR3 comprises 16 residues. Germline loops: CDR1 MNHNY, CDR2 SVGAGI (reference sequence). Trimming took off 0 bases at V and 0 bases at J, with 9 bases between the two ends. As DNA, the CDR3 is TGTGCCAGCAGTTACTCAACAGCTTATAGCAATCAGCCCCAGCATTTT. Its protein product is CASSYSTAYSNQPQHF.

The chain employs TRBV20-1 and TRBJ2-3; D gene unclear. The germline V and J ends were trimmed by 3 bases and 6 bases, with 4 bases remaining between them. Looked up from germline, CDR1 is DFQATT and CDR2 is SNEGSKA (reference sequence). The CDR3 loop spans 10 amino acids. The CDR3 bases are TGCAGTGCTAGTCGTGATACGCAGTATTTT. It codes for CSASRDTQYF.

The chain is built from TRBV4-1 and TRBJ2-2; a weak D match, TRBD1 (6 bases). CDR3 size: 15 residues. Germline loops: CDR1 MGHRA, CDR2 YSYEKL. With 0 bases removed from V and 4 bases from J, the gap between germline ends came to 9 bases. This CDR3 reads CASSQDGQLTGELFF. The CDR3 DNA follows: TGCGCCAGCAGCCAAGATGGACAGCTCACCGGGGAGCTGTTTTTT.

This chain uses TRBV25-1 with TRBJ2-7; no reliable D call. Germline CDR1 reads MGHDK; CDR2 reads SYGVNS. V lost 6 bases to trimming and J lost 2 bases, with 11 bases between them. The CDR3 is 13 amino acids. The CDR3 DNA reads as TGTGCCAGCAGAAGTACAGCCCCCTACGAGCAGTACTTC. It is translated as CASRSTAPYEQYF.

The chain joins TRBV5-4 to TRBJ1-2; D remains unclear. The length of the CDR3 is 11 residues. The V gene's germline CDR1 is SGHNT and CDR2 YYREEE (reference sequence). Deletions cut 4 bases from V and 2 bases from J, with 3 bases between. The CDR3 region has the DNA TGTGCCAGCAGCCTCAACTATGGCTACACCTTC. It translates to CASSLNYGYTF.

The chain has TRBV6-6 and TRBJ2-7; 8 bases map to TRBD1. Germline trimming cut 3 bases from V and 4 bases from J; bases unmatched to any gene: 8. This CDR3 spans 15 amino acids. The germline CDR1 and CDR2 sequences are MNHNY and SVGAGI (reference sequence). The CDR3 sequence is CASSYSPGQEYEQYF. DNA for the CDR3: TGTGCCAGCAGTTATTCACCGGGACAGGAGTACGAGCAGTACTTC.

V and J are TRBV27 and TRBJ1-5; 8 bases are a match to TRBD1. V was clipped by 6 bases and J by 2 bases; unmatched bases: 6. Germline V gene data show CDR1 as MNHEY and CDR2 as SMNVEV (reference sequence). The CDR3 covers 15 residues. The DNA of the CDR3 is TGTGCCAGCAGCTATGGGACAGGTGGCAATCAGCCCCAGCATTTT. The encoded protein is CASSYGTGGNQPQHF.

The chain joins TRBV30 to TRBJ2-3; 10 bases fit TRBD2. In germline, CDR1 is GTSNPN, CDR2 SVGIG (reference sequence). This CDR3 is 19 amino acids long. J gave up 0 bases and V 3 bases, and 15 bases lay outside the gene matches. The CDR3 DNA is TGTGCCTGGAGGACCCGAAATAGCGGGGGGCCTTCTAGCACAGATACGCAGTATTTT. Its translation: CAWRTRNSGGPSSTDTQYF.

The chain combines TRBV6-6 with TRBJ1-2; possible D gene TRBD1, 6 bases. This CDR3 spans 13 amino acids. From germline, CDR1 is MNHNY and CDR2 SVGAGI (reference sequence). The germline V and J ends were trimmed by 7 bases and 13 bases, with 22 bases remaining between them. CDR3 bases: TGTGCCAGCACCCTCGGAGGCAGGGGATCATCCACCTTC. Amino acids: CASTLGGRGSSTF.

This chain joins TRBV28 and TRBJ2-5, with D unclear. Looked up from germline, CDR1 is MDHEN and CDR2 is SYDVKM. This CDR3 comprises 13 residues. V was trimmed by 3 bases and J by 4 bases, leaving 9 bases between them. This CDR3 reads CASSFLARETQYF. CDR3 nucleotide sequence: TGTGCCAGCAGTTTTCTGGCCAGAGAGACCCAGTACTTC. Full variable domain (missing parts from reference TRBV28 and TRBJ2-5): DVKVTQSSRYLVKRTGEKVFLECVQDMDHENMFWYRQDPGLGLRLIYFSYDVKMKEKGDIPEGYSVSREKKERFSLILESASTNQTSMYLCASSFLARETQYFGPGTRLLVL.

CDR3 sequence (DNA): TGCGCCAGCAGCGGGGGGGGGACAGGGTCCTACGAGCAGTACTTC. Amino acids: CASSGGGTGSYEQYF. The genes are TRBV5-1 and TRBJ2-7, with 9 bases aligning to TRBD1. Germline trimming cut 4 bases from V and 1 base from J; bases unmatched to any gene: 6. Germline V gene data show CDR1 as SGHRS and CDR2 as YFSETQ. The length of the CDR3 is 15 residues.

The DNA for the CDR3 is TGTGCCATCAGTGTGGCGGGGGGCTTTGATGAGCAGTTCTTC. Translated, it gives CAISVAGGFDEQFF. The V gene is TRBV10-3, the J gene TRBJ2-1, with 8 bases matching TRBD2. The CDR3 loop spans 14 amino acids. J lost 8 bases, V lost 4 bases, and 7 bases had no gene match. Looked up from germline, CDR1 is ENHRY and CDR2 is SYGVKD.

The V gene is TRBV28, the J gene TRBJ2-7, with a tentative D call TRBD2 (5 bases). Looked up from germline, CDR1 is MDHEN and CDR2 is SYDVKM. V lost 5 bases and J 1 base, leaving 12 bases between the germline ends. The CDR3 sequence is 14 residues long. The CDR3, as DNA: TGTGCCAGCAGTCCAAGGACGGGATCCTACGAGCAGTACTTC. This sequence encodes CASSPRTGSYEQYF.

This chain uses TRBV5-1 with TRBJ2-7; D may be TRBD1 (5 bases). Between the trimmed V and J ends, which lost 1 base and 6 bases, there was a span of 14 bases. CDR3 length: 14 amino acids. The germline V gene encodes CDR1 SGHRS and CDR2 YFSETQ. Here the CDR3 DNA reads TGCGCCAGCAGCTTGATGACAGTTTCGGGCGAGCAGTACTTC. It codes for CASSLMTVSGEQYF.